The 22 T cell receptor beta chains listed next were all sequenced from one sample in a study of T cell responses to AZD1222 COVID-19 vaccine. The repertoire was sequenced with immunoSEQ multiplex PCR; TCRdb's copy has only in-frame clones and lacks some. The sample consists of around 110,000 clones, roughly 87% of them appearing once. The sequencing used peripheral blood, collected on day 0 of AZD1222 vaccination. The receptors come from an adult in good health.

The V gene is TRBV2, the J gene TRBJ1-1; D is unclear. From germline, CDR1 is SNHLY and CDR2 FYNNEI. This CDR3 is 13 amino acids long. V dropped 7 bases and J dropped 2 bases, with 11 bases sitting between them. The chain's CDR3 is CASNFGSNTEAFF. The CDR3 DNA reads TGTGCCAGCAATTTCGGGTCCAACACTGAAGCTTTCTTT.

CDR3 residues: CASNPWPGGGDTQYF. The CDR3 DNA reads TGTGCCAGCAACCCTTGGCCGGGGGGAGGAGATACGCAGTATTTT. V gene TRBV2 combines with J gene TRBJ2-3, with TRBD2 identical over 7 bases. The CDR3 has 15 amino acids. The V segment lost 7 bases and the J segment 5 bases; nucleotides outside the gene matches: 12. The germline V gene encodes CDR1 SNHLY and CDR2 FYNNEI. The full variable domain, in which reference TRBV2 and TRBJ2-3 provide the parts outside the CDR3, is EPEVTQTPSHQVTQMGQEVILRCVPISNHLYFYWYRQILGQKVEFLVSFYNNEISEKSEIFDDQFSVERPDGSNFTLKIRSTKLEDSAMYFCASNPWPGGGDTQYFGPGTRLTVL.

This clone was seen only a few times. V gene TRBV5-6 combines with J gene TRBJ2-2; D is unclear. Germline V gene lookup returns CDR1 SGHDT and CDR2 YYEEEE. V lost 0 bases to trimming and J lost 0 bases, with 6 bases between them. The CDR3 is made up of 15 amino acids. The CDR3 reads CASSLGRTNTGELFF. The CDR3 region has the DNA TGTGCCAGCAGCTTGGGTAGAACGAACACCGGGGAGCTGTTTTTT.

The chain employs TRBV6-5 and TRBJ2-1; 11 bases line up with TRBD2. Trimming took 6 bases from V and 7 from J; bases not matched to a gene: 8. This CDR3 region has 15 residues. CDR1 is MNHEY, CDR2 SVGAGI, per germline. CDR3 residues: CASSSSGGLGNEQFF. In DNA, the CDR3 is TGTGCCAGCAGCTCTAGCGGGGGGTTGGGTAATGAGCAGTTCTTC.

The chain uses TRBV19 and TRBJ1-6; D is perhaps TRBD1 (5 bases). The CDR3 is 12 residues long. CDR1 is LNHDA and CDR2 is SQIVND in the germline V gene (reference sequence). V was clipped by 4 bases and J by 15 bases, with 13 bases between them. The chain's CDR3 is CASSTEGPLLHF. Written as DNA, the CDR3 is TGTGCCAGTAGTACGGAGGGGCCGCTCCTCCACTTT.

The V call is TRBV6-6, the J call TRBJ1-5; maybe TRBD1 (6 bases). The CDR3 totals 16 residues. Germline loops: CDR1 MNHNY, CDR2 SVGAGI (reference sequence). Between the trimmed V and J ends, which lost 5 bases and 4 bases, there was a span of 18 bases. In DNA form, the CDR3 reads TGTGCCAGCAGTACCTCTCAGGGGTTTGGTAATCAGCCCCAGCATTTT. This gives the protein CASSTSQGFGNQPQHF.

The rearrangement joins TRBV4-3 to TRBJ1-1; 7 nucleotides line up with TRBD1. CDR3 length: 15 residues. With V trimmed by 0 bases and J by 4 bases, 5 bases remained unmatched. The V gene's germline CDR1 is LGHNA and CDR2 YSLEER. CDR3 DNA sequence: TGCGCCAGCAGCCAAGATCGGGCAGGGGGCACTGAAGCTTTCTTT. Translated, it gives CASSQDRAGGTEAFF.

V gene TRBV27 combines with J gene TRBJ2-7; 10 nucleotides align to TRBD2. Germline V CDR1 and CDR2: MNHEY, SMNVEV (reference sequence). The CDR3 extends over 14 amino acids. V lost 8 bases to trimming and J lost 6 bases; unmatched junction nucleotides: 10. The chain's CDR3 is CASRTLAGGPEQYF. CDR3 bases: TGTGCCAGCCGCACCTTAGCGGGAGGCCCCGAGCAGTACTTC.

V gene TRBV28 combines with J gene TRBJ1-5, with 8 bases matching TRBD1. This CDR3 comprises 14 residues. The germline V gene encodes CDR1 MDHEN and CDR2 SYDVKM. The trim removed 5 bases at V and 4 bases at J, leaving 4 bases unmatched. CDR3 loop: CASSPGQGNQPQHF. Here the CDR3 DNA reads TGTGCCAGCAGTCCCGGACAGGGTAATCAGCCCCAGCATTTT. Using reference TRBV28 and TRBJ1-5 for the parts outside the CDR3, the full variable domain is DVKVTQSSRYLVKRTGEKVFLECVQDMDHENMFWYRQDPGLGLRLIYFSYDVKMKEKGDIPEGYSVSREKKERFSLILESASTNQTSMYLCASSPGQGNQPQHFGDGTRLSIL.

CDR3 sequence (DNA): TGTGCCAGCAGCCGTAGACAGGGGGCTAGCGGGGAGCTGTTTTTT. The encoded protein is CASSRRQGASGELFF. V usage is TRBV11-1 and J usage is TRBJ2-2; TRBD1 matches at 10 bases. V lost 5 bases to trimming and J lost 7 bases; unmatched junction nucleotides: 7. Germline V gene lookup returns CDR1 SGHAT and CDR2 FQDESV (reference sequence). CDR3 length: 15 residues.

This CDR3 reads CASSPRLAGEGPYEQYF. The DNA for the CDR3 is TGTGCCAGCAGTCCCAGACTAGCGGGAGAGGGTCCCTACGAGCAGTACTTC. The chain links TRBV28 to TRBJ2-7, with 12 bases identical to TRBD2. CDR3 length: 17 amino acids. With 5 bases clipped from V and 2 bases from J, the junction kept 10 bases outside the gene matches. The germline V gene encodes CDR1 MDHEN and CDR2 SYDVKM.

V gene TRBV19 combines with J gene TRBJ1-4; 7 bases are shared with TRBD1. Trimming cost V 6 bases and J 5 bases; bases outside gene matches: 9. The CDR3 runs 15 residues. Germline V gene sequence: CDR1 LNHDA, CDR2 SQIVND (reference sequence). DNA for the CDR3: TGTGCCAGTAGCCCCCAGGGGGATTCCAATGAAAAACTGTTTTTT. Amino acids: CASSPQGDSNEKLFF.

This clone was seen repeatedly, ten times or more. The gene calls are TRBV2 and TRBJ2-7, with D tentatively TRBD1 (6 bases). CDR3 length: 15 amino acids. CDR1 is SNHLY and CDR2 is FYNNEI in the germline V gene. V gave up 7 bases and J gave up 6 bases, with 22 bases separating them. The CDR3 spells CASNSGQQTPGEQYF. The CDR3 DNA reads as TGTGCCAGCAATTCGGGACAACAAACACCCGGCGAGCAGTACTTC.

This clone was seen a single time. V and J are TRBV6-5 and TRBJ1-2, with D unresolved. V was cut by 6 bases and J by 4 bases, with 12 bases left in between. CDR1 and CDR2 from the germline V gene are MNHEY and SVGAGI. This CDR3 is 13 amino acids long. The CDR3 protein is CASRQNLLYGYTF. The CDR3 DNA follows: TGTGCCAGCAGACAAAACCTGCTCTATGGCTACACCTTC.

CDR3 nucleotides: TGTGCCAGCAGCCCCTTTGGGAGCGGGGAGACCCAGTACTTC. Residues: CASSPFGSGETQYF. J is TRBJ2-5 and V is TRBV3-1 (or the pseudogene TRBV3-2); D might be TRBD2 (6 bases). Germline V gene lookup returns CDR1 LGHDT and CDR2 YNNKEL (reference sequence). The CDR3 runs to 14 residues. Trimming shortened V by 4 bases and J by 5 bases, and 14 bases separated the two germline ends.

The chain employs TRBV15 and TRBJ2-1; D is undetermined. V was clipped by 0 bases and J by 2 bases, with 8 bases between them. CDR1 is LNHNV and CDR2 is YYDKDF in the germline V gene (reference sequence). There are 15 residues in the CDR3. The CDR3 DNA reads as TGTGCCACCAGCAGAGATGGGCCGCCCTACAATGAGCAGTTCTTC. Translation: CATSRDGPPYNEQFF.

Details on this clone: The junction does not match germline at one end; this may be a read error. The chain is built from TRBV7-2 and TRBJ2-3; perhaps TRBD2 as D (5 bases). Per the germline V gene, CDR1 is SGHTA and CDR2 is FQGNSA. The CDR3 totals 14 residues. The CDR3 spells CASSLAWQTDTQYF. DNA for the CDR3: TGTGCCAGCAGCCTAGCCTGGCAGACAGATACGCAGTATTTT. Combining the CDR3 with reference TRBV7-2 and TRBJ2-3 gives the whole variable domain GAGVSQSPSNKVTEKGKDVELRCDPISGHTALYWYRQSLGQGLEFLIYFQGNSAPDKSGLPSDRFSAERTGGSVSTLTIQRTQQEDSAVYLCASSLAWQTDTQYFGPGTRLTVL.

The chain has TRBV6-5 and TRBJ2-5; D may correspond to TRBD1 or TRBD2 (5 bases each). CDR3 size: 14 residues. V was shortened by 7 bases and J by 5 bases, with 17 bases between the two germline ends. Germline-derived CDR1 and CDR2 are MNHEY and SVGAGI. The CDR3 protein is CASNLRGKGETQYF. CDR3 coding DNA: TGTGCCAGCAATCTTCGGGGCAAGGGGGAGACCCAGTACTTC.

This chain links TRBV6-5 with TRBJ2-3; tentatively, D is TRBD2 (5 bases). The CDR3 is made up of 14 amino acids. Between the trimmed V and J ends, which lost 6 bases and 2 bases, there was a span of 12 bases. CDR1 MNHEY and CDR2 SVGAGI come from the germline V gene. The CDR3 spells CASRRRGDTDTQYF. The CDR3 DNA reads TGTGCCAGCAGACGTCGGGGAGACACAGATACGCAGTATTTT.

The chain links TRBV27 to TRBJ1-4; TRBD1 aligns across 9 bases. V was clipped by 8 bases and J by 8 bases; unmatched bases: 12. Germline lookup yields CDR1 MNHEY and CDR2 SMNVEV (reference sequence). CDR3 length: 15 residues. The CDR3 region is CASSPRDREAEKLFF. In nucleotides, the CDR3 is TGTGCCAGCTCTCCCAGGGACAGGGAAGCGGAAAAACTGTTTTTT.

The chain carries TRBV2 and TRBJ1-5; D unresolved. V was cut by 6 bases and J by 7 bases, with 13 bases left in between. Germline CDR1 and CDR2: SNHLY and FYNNEI. The CDR3 has 13 amino acids. CDR3 sequence (DNA): TGTGCCAGCAGGTCCCCGGGGAAGCAGCCCCAGCATTTT. This translates into CASRSPGKQPQHF.

J is TRBJ2-7 and V is TRBV10-3; D unclear. V lost 0 bases to trimming and J lost 7 bases, with 4 bases between them. Per the germline V gene, CDR1 is ENHRY and CDR2 is SYGVKD. The CDR3 contains 11 residues. The chain's CDR3 is CAISESGEQYF. In DNA, the CDR3 is TGTGCCATCAGTGAGTCAGGGGAGCAGTACTTC.